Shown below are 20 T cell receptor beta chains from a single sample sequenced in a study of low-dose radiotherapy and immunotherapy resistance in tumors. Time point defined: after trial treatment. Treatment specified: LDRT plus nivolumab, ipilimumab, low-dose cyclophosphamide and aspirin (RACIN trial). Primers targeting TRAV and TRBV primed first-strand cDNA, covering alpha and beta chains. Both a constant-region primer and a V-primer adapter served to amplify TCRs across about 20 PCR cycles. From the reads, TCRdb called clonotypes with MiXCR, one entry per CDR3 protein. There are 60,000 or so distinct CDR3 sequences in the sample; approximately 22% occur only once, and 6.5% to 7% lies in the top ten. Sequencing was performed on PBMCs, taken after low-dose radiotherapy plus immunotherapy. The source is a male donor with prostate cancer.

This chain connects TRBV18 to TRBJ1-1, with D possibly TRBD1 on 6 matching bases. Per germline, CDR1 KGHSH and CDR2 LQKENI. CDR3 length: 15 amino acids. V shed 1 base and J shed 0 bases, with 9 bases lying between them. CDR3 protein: CASSPQDSLNTEAFF. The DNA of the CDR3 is TGTGCCAGCTCACCACAGGACAGCTTGAACACTGAAGCTTTCTTT.

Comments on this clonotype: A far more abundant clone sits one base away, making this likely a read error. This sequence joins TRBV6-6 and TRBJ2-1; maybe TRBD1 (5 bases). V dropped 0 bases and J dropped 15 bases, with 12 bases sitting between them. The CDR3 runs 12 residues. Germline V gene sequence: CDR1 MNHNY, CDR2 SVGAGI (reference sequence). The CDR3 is CASSYSQGPLFF. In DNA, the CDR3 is TGTGCCAGCAGTTACTCCCAGGGTCCATTGTTCTTC.

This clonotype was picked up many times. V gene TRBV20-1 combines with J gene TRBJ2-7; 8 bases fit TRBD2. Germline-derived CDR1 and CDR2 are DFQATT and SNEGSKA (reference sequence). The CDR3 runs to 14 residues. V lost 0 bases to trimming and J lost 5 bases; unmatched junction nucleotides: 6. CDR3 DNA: TGCAGTGCTAGAGATCCGGGGGGGCGAAACGAGCAGTACTTC. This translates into CSARDPGGRNEQYF.

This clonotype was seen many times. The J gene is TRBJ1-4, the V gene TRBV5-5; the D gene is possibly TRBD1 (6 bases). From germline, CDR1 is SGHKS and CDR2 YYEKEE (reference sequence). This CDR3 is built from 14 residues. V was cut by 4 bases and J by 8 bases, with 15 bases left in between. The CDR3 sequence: CASSTGTRNEKLFF. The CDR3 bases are TGTGCCAGCAGCACCGGGACACGGAACGAAAAACTGTTTTTT.

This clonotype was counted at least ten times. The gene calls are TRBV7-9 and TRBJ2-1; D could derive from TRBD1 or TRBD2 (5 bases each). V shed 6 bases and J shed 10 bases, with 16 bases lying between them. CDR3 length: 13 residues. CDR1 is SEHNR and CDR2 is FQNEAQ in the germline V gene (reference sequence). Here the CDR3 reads CASRRVGDPEQFF. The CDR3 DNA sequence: TGTGCCAGCAGGCGGGTGGGGGACCCGGAGCAGTTCTTC.

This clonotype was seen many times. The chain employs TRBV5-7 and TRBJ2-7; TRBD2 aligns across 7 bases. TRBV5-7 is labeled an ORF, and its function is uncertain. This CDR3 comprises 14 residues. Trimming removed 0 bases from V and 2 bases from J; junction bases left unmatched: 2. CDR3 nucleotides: TGTGCCAGCAGCTTGGTGGGGGGGGCCTACGAGCAGTACTTC. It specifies CASSLVGGAYEQYF.

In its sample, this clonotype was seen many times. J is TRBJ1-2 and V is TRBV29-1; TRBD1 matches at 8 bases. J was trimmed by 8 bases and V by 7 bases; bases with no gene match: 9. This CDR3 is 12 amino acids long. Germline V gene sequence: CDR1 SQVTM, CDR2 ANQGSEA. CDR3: CSAFGTGRGYTF. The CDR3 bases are TGCAGCGCCTTCGGGACAGGCAGAGGCTACACCTTC.

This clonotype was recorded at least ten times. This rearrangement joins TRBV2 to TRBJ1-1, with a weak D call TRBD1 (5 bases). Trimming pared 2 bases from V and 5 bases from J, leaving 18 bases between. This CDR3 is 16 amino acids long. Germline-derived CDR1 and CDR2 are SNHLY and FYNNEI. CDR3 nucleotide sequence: TGTGCCAGCAGTGAACCTCGCGGGGGGGTTGGGACTGAAGCTTTCTTT. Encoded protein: CASSEPRGGVGTEAFF.

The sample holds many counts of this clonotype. CDR3 sequence reads: CATRTSGGTGTQYF. DNA for the CDR3: TGTGCCACCCGGACTAGCGGGGGGACGGGGACCCAGTACTTC. The chain carries TRBV7-2 and TRBJ2-5; the match to TRBD2 covers 14 bases. V was pared by 10 bases and J by 7 bases, with 8 bases of the junction left unmatched. This CDR3 is 14 amino acids long. The germline gives CDR1 SGHTA, CDR2 FQGNSA.

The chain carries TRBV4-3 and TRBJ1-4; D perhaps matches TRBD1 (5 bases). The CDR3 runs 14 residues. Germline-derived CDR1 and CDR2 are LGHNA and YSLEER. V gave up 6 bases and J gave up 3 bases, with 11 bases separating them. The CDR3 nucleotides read TGCGCCAGCAGAGAAGCGGGGGCTAATGAAAAACTGTTTTTT. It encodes CASREAGANEKLFF.

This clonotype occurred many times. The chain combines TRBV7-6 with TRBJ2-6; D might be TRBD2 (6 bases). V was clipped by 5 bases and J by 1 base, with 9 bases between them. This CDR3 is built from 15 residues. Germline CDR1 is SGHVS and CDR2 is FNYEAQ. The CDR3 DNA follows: TGTGCCAGCAGCACTAGCAGGTCTGGGGCCAACGTCCTGACTTTC. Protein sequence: CASSTSRSGANVLTF.

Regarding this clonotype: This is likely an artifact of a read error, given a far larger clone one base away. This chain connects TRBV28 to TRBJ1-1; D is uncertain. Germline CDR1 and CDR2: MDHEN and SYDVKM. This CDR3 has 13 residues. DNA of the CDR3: TGTGGCAGCTCACCCGTGGGTAACACTGAAGCTTTCTTT. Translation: CGSSPVGNTEAFF.

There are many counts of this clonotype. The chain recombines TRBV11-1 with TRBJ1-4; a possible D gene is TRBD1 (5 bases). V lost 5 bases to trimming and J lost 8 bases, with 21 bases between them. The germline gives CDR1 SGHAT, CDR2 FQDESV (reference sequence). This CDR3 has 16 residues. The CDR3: CASSPGTAQGSEKLFF. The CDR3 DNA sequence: TGTGCCAGCAGCCCCGGGACCGCCCAAGGAAGCGAAAAACTGTTTTTT.

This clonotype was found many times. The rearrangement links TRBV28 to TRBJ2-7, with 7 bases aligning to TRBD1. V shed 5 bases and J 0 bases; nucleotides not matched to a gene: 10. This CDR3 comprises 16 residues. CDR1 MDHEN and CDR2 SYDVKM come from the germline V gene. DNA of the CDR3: TGTGCCAGCAGTCAGCCTTTTGGACAGGCCTCCTACGAGCAGTACTTC. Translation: CASSQPFGQASYEQYF.

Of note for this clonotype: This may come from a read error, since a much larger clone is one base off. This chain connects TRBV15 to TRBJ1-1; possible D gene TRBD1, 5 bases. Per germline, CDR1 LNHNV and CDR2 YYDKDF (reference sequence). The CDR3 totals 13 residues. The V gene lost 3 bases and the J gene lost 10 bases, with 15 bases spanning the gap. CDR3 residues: CATSSRGEDGAFF. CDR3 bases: TGTGCCACCAGCAGTAGGGGTGAGGATGGAGCTTTCTTT. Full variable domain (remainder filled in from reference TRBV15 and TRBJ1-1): DAMVIQNPRYQVTQFGKPVTLSCSQTLNHNVMYWYQQKSSQAPKLLFHYYDKDFNNEADTPDNFQSRRPNTSFCFLDIRSPGLGDTAMYLCATSSRGEDGAFFGQGTRLTVV.

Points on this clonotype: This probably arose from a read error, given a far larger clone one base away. This CDR3 reads CATSRGTSGGAYNEQYF. In nucleotides, the CDR3 is TGTGCCACCAGCAGAGGAACAAGCGGGGGGGCCTACAATGAGCAGTACTTC. V and J are TRBV15 and TRBJ2-7; 10 bases are shared with TRBD2. The CDR3 contains 17 residues. The ends lost 1 base at V and 7 bases at J; junction bases unmatched: 13. Germline lookup yields CDR1 LNHNV and CDR2 YYDKDF (reference sequence).

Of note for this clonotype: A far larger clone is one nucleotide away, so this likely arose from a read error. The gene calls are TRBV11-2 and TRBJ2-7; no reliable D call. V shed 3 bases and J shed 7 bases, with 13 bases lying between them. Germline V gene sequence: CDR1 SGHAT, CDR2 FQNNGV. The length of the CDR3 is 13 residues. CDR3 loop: CASSFPWGGEQYF. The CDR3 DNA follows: TGTGCCAGCAGCTTCCCCTGGGGTGGTGAGCAGTACTTC.

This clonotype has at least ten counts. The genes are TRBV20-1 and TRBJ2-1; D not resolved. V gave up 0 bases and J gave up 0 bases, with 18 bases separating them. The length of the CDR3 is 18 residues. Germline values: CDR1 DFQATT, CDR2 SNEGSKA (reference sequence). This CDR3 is CSARDSGRSSGSYNEQFF. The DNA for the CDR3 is TGCAGTGCTAGAGATTCAGGTAGATCAAGTGGCTCCTACAATGAGCAGTTCTTC.

The CDR3 spells CASSVWAPTGTGYEQYF. In DNA form, the CDR3 reads TGTGCCAGCTCTGTTTGGGCCCCCACCGGGACAGGATACGAGCAGTACTTC. The genes are TRBV18 and TRBJ2-7; 8 bases agree with TRBD1. Per the germline V gene, CDR1 is KGHSH and CDR2 is LQKENI. Trimming cost V 6 bases and J 4 bases; bases outside gene matches: 17. This CDR3 contains 17 residues. Combining the CDR3 with reference TRBV18 and TRBJ2-7 gives the whole variable domain NAGVMQNPRHLVRRRGQEARLRCSPMKGHSHVYWYRQLPEEGLKFMVYLQKENIIDESGMPKERFSAEFPKEGPSILRIQQVVRGDSAAYFCASSVWAPTGTGYEQYFGPGTRLTVT.

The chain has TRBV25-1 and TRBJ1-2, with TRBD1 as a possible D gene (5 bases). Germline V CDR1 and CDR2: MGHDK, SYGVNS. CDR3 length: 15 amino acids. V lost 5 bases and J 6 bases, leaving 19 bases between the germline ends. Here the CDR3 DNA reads TGTGCCAGCAGTCCGCCCGGCAGGGTTGGGGATGGCTACACCTTC. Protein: CASSPPGRVGDGYTF.